This T cell receptor beta chain was identified in a study of identical twins. Each CDR3 protein is one row after TCRdb ran MiXCR on the 5' RACE reads. The sample lists about 240,000 distinct CDR3 sequences, over 9.5% occurring once. The CDR3 totals 16 residues. V lost 2 bases, J lost 4 bases, and 16 bases lay in between. Germline assignment: CDR1 WSHSY and CDR2 SAAADI. This clonotype has more than one count but fewer than ten. These same records also appear under a second study, on yellow fever vaccine responses in identical twins.

V and J are TRBV10-2 and TRBJ2-3; D unclear. Material for sequencing was memory (CD45RO+) T cells sorted from blood. The clonotype was recovered from a young woman in good health. The CDR3 here is CASSEVGFTDADTQYF. The CDR3 DNA sequence: TGCGCCAGCAGTGAGGTCGGTTTTACGGATGCAGATACGCAGTATTTT.